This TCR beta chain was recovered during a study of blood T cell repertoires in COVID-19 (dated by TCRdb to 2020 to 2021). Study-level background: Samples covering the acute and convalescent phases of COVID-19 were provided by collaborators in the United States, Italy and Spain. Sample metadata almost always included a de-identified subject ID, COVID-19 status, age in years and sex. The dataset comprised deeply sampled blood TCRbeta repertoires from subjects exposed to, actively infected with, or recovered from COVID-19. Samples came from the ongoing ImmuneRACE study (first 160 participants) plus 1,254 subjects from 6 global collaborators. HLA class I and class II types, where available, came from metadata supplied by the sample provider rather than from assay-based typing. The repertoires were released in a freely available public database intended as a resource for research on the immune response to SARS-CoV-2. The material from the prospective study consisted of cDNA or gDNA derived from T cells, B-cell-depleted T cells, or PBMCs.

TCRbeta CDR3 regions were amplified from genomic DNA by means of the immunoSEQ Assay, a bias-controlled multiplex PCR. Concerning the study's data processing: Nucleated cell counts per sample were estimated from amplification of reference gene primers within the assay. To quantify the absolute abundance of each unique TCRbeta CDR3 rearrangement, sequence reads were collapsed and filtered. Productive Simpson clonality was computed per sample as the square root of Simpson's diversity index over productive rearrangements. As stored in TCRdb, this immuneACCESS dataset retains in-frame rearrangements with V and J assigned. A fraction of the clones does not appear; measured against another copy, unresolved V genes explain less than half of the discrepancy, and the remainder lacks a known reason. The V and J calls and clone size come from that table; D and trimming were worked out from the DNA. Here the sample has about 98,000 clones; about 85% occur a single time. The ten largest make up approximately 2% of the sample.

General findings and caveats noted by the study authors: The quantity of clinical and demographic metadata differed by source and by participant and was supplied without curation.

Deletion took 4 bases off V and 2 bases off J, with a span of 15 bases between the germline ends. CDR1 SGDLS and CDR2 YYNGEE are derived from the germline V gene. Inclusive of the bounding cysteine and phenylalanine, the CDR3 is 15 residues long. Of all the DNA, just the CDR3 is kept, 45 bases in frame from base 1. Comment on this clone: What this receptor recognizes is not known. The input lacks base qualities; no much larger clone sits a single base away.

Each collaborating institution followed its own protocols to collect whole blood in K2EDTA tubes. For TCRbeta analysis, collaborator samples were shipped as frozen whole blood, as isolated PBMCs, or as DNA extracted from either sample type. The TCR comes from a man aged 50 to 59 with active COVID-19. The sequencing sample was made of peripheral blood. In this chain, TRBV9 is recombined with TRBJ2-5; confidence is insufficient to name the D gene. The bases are TGTGCCAGCAGCTCCATCCCGTTGAGTCAAGAGACCCAGTACTTC. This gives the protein CASSSIPLSQETQYF.